A single sample is the source of the 5 T cell receptor beta chains below, sequenced in a study of response to subunit inactivated influenza vaccine. TCRdb passed the RT-PCR reads through MiXCR, listing each CDR3 protein once. The sample lists 860,000 or so distinct CDR3 sequences, 21% occurring once. The source was PBMCs from blood, collected more than 4 days after vaccination. Source of these receptors: a man aged 45 to 65 who received an inactivated influenza vaccine.

The genes are TRBV4-3 and TRBJ1-2, with D maybe TRBD1 (5 bases). V shed 0 bases and J shed 2 bases, with 16 bases lying between them. Germline V gene data show CDR1 as LGHNA and CDR2 as YSLEER. The CDR3 extends over 17 amino acids. CDR3 residues: CASSQDFQGPTNYGYTF. CDR3 bases: TGCGCCAGCAGCCAAGATTTTCAGGGTCCAACCAACTATGGCTACACCTTC.

This clonotype showed up just a few times. V gene TRBV7-8 combines with J gene TRBJ2-1; 9 bases match TRBD2. The V and J ends lost 5 bases and 2 bases, in that order; junction bases with no gene match: 10. The CDR3 runs 17 residues. Germline V gene sequence: CDR1 SGHVS, CDR2 FQNEAQ. CDR3 residues: CASSLDSGRWPYNEQFF. CDR3 nucleotide sequence: TGTGCCAGCAGCCTCGATAGCGGGAGATGGCCCTACAATGAGCAGTTCTTC.

There are a few counts of this clonotype. This chain uses TRBV7-9 with TRBJ2-1, with a tentative D call TRBD1 (5 bases). Trimming cost V 1 base and J 5 bases, with 15 bases left between them. This CDR3 comprises 16 residues. Looked up from germline, CDR1 is SEHNR and CDR2 is FQNEAQ (reference sequence). The DNA for the CDR3 is TGTGCCAGCAGCTTAGTCAAGACAAGGGGTGACAATGAGCAGTTCTTC. This encodes CASSLVKTRGDNEQFF. The full variable domain, its missing parts supplied by reference TRBV7-9 and TRBJ2-1, is DTGVSQNPRHKITKRGQNVTFRCDPISEHNRLYWYRQTLGQGPEFLTYFQNEAQLEKSRLLSDRFSAERPKGSFSTLEIQRTEQGDSAMYLCASSLVKTRGDNEQFFGPGTRLTVL.

The gene calls are TRBV6-1 and TRBJ2-7; a possible D gene is TRBD1 (6 bases). The V end lost 3 bases, the J end lost 0 bases, and 15 bases lay between the germline ends. CDR1 and CDR2 (germline): MNHNS, SASEGT. The CDR3 consists of 16 residues. In DNA form, the CDR3 reads TGTGCCAGCAGTGAGCCGCGGACAGAAAGCTCCTACGAGCAGTACTTC. Translation gives CASSEPRTESSYEQYF.

This clonotype was observed a handful of times. Here the CDR3 DNA reads TGTGCCAGCAGCCTGAGCCGTTTCTCCTACGAGCAGTACTTC. This encodes CASSLSRFSYEQYF. The chain combines TRBV12-3 or TRBV12-4 with TRBJ2-7; D remains ambiguous. The CDR3 has 14 residues. V lost 6 bases and J lost 0, with 12 bases in between.